These T cell receptor beta chains were read from a single sample in a study of cytomegalovirus exposure and HLA in healthy donors. Profiled with immunoSEQ multiplex PCR; TCRdb holds only in-frame clones, not every one. The repertoire holds about 83,000 clones, with about four fifths as singletons. Sample: PBMCs. These receptors all stem from a young woman in good health and CMV-seronegative. CDR3s include the opening cysteine and the closing phenylalanine or tryptophan. The D gene is left open where the match is weak. A row's size may be missing; if present it is once, few, many or a size class.

J: TRBJ2-1; size: NA; D: NA; V: TRBV6-4; CDR3: CASSGGQSYNEQFF; DNA: TGTGCCAGCAGTGGCGGACAGTCCTACAATGAGCAGTTCTTC
J: TRBJ1-2; size: NA; D: TRBD1; V: TRBV9; CDR3: CASSVRDRDGYTF; DNA: TGTGCCAGCAGCGTTCGGGACAGGGACGGCTACACCTTC
J: TRBJ1-1; size: NA; D: NA; V: TRBV7-6; CDR3: CASSLDTGTEAFF; DNA: TGTGCCAGCAGCTTGGACACAGGGACTGAAGCTTTCTTT
J: TRBJ2-3; size: NA; D: NA; V: TRBV5-4; CDR3: CASSLGQAEGNTQYF; DNA: TGTGCCAGCAGCTTGGGGCAGGCTGAGGGAAATACGCAGTATTTT
J: TRBJ1-1; size: NA; D: NA; V: TRBV27; CDR3: CASSPTASVAFF; DNA: TGTGCCAGCAGTCCGACAGCCTCCGTAGCTTTCTTT
J: TRBJ2-2; size: NA; D: TRBD2; V: TRBV10-3; CDR3: CAISGTSGNTGELFF; DNA: TGTGCCATCAGTGGGACTAGCGGGAACACCGGGGAGCTGTTTTTT
J: TRBJ2-7; size: NA; D: TRBD2; V: TRBV5-6; CDR3: CASSPGGLAGPGQYF; DNA: TGTGCCAGCAGCCCGGGGGGACTAGCGGGGCCCGGGCAGTACTTC
J: TRBJ2-1; size: NA; D: NA; V: TRBV30; CDR3: CAWRGRNDEQFF; DNA: TGTGCCTGGAGGGGCCGTAATGATGAGCAGTTCTTC
J: TRBJ1-1; size: once; D: TRBD1; V: TRBV4-2; CDR3: CASSQDRGWAGGLSTEAFF; DNA: TGTGCCAGCAGCCAAGATAGGGGGTGGGCAGGGGGCTTGAGCACTGAAGCTTTCTTT
J: TRBJ2-7; size: once; D: TRBD2; V: TRBV27; CDR3: CASSFGRVGFYEQYF; DNA: TGTGCCAGCAGTTTTGGGAGGGTGGGTTTCTACGAGCAGTACTTC
J: TRBJ1-4; size: NA; D: NA; V: TRBV5-1; CDR3: CASKTRTGVNEKLFF; DNA: TGCGCCAGCAAAACTCGGACTGGGGTTAATGAAAAACTGTTTTTT
J: TRBJ2-1; size: NA; D: TRBD2; V: TRBV28; CDR3: CASSPGLAGANEQFF; DNA: TGTGCCAGCAGCCCGGGACTAGCGGGAGCCAATGAGCAGTTCTTC
J: TRBJ2-7; size: NA; D: NA; V: TRBV5-6; CDR3: CASSLFRRGHEQYF; DNA: TGTGCCAGCAGCTTGTTTCGCAGGGGCCACGAGCAGTACTTC
J: TRBJ2-7; size: few; D: TRBD1; V: TRBV7-6; CDR3: CASSPGGPRYEQYF; DNA: TGTGCCAGCAGCCCAGGGGGTCCACGTTACGAGCAGTACTTC
J: TRBJ2-7; size: NA; D: NA; V: TRBV7-6; CDR3: CASSDRSYEQYF; DNA: TGTGCCAGCAGCGACAGGTCCTACGAGCAGTACTTC
J: TRBJ1-3; size: NA; D: NA; V: TRBV2; CDR3: CASSEEGGVGNTIYF; DNA: TGTGCCAGCAGTGAAGAGGGAGGAGTTGGAAACACCATATATTTT
J: TRBJ1-2; size: NA; D: TRBD1; V: TRBV6-1; CDR3: CASSEQGGYGYTF; DNA: TGTGCCAGCAGTGAACAGGGGGGCTATGGCTACACCTTC
J: TRBJ2-7; size: NA; D: TRBD2; V: TRBV5-8; CDR3: CASSVESGRYYEQYF; DNA: TGTGCCAGCAGCGTCGAGAGCGGGAGGTATTACGAGCAGTACTTC
J: TRBJ1-2; size: NA; D: NA; V: TRBV27; CDR3: CASSPQSSNYGYTF; DNA: TGTGCCAGCAGCCCCCAGTCCTCTAACTATGGCTACACCTTC
J: TRBJ1-1; size: NA; D: TRBD1; V: TRBV5-1; CDR3: CASSSGTGTNTEAFF; DNA: TGCGCCAGCAGCTCGGGGACAGGCACGAACACTGAAGCTTTCTTT